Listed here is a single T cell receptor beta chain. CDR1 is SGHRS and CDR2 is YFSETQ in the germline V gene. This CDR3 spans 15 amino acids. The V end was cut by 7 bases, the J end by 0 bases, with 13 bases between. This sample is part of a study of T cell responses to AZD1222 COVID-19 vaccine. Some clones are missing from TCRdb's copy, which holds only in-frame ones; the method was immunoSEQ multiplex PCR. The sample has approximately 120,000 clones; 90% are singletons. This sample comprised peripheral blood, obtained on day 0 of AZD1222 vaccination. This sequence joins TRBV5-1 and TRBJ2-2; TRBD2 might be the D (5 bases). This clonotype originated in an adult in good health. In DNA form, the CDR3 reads TGCGCCAGCGCACCCGGGGTTCCGAACACCGGGGAGCTGTTTTTT. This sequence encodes CASAPGVPNTGELFF. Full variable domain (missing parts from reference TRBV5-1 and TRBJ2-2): KAGVTQTPRYLIKTRGQQVTLSCSPISGHRSVSWYQQTPGQGLQFLFEYFSETQRNKGNFPGRFSGRQFSNSRSEMNVSTLELGDSALYLCASAPGVPNTGELFFGEGSRLTVL.